This T cell receptor beta chain was sequenced during a study of cytomegalovirus exposure and HLA in healthy donors. Findings of the study overall: According to an earlier analysis, most TCR beta V segments yielded productive rearrangements about 87% or about 30% of the time.

This clone was detected only once. Its target is unknown. V lost 5 bases, J lost 2 bases, and 10 bases lay in between. CDR1 and CDR2 from the germline V gene are SQVTM and ANQGSEA. The CDR3 runs to 13 residues. The study ran its PCR with 60 Vbeta and 13 Jbeta primers. Produced via immunoSEQ multiplex PCR; TCRdb's table is partial and in-frame only. The sample shows nearly 110,000 clones, over 70% of them seen only once. V and J are TRBV29-1 and TRBJ1-5, with D possibly TRBD1 on 5 matching bases. Sequencing was carried out using PBMCs. The origin of this receptor is a man aged 30 to 39 in good health and CMV-seronegative. The CDR3 region is CSVQGGGNQPQHF. CDR3 DNA: TGCAGCGTTCAGGGAGGCGGCAATCAGCCCCAGCATTTT.